What follows is one T cell receptor (beta chain) and its context. Its antigen target is currently unknown. Base qualities are missing; no much larger clone stands one base away. Receptor amplification or capture employed the immunoSEQ multiplex PCR assay. The clones in this table, taken by TCRdb from immuneACCESS, are in-frame only. Not every clone is retained; where verified, under half of the shortfall comes from an unresolved V gene, and the cause of the rest is unknown. Here the sample has about 8,000 clones; around 87% occur a single time. 5.2% of the sample lies in the top ten. The data originate from a study of T cell changes during pregnancy in multiple sclerosis (dated by TCRdb to about 2019). With respect to the entire study: Changes in the T cell repertoire over the course of pregnancy were examined in this study in women with multiple sclerosis.

Specimen: CD8+ T cells from peripheral blood mononuclear cells, collected in the first trimester of pregnancy. This clonotype was sampled from a female donor in good health, enrolled as a control in a pregnancy study.

The CDR3 has the sequence CASSLALAGLENIQYF. The sequenced DNA: TGTGCCAGCAGCTTGGCCCTAGCGGGACTTGAAAACATTCAGTACTTC. The rearranged segments are TRBV5-5 and TRBJ2-4, and TRBD2 aligns with 9 junction nucleotides. At the junction V is shortened by 0 bases and J by 5 bases; bases outside the gene matches: 6. The CDR3 measures 16 amino acids from cysteine to phenylalanine. CDR3 DNA is the only sequence kept; it has 48 bases, read in frame from the first base. From the germline V gene (reference sequence), CDR1 is SGHKS and CDR2 is YYEKEE.